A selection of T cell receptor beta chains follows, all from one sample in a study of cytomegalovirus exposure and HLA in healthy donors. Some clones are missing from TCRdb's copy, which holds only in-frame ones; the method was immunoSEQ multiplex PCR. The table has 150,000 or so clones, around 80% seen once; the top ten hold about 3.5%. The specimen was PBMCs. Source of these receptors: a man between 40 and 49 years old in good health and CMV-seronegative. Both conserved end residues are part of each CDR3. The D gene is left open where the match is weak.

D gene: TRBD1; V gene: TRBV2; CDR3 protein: CASSEARPLWDSRAYEQYF
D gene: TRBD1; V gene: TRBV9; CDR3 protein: CASSEATGGAGYGYTF
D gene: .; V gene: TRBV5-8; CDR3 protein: CASSSRTDTQYF
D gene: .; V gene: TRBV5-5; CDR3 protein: CASSSRTVSTYEQYF
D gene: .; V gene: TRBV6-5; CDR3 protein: CASSRDGVCEQYF
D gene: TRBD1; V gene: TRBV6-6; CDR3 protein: CASSLDRGRDEQYF
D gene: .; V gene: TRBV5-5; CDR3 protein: CASSLAGRVNQPQHF
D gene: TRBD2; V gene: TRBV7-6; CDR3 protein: CASSLVPAGTKNEQFF
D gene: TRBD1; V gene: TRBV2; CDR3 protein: CASSETGTGGDTDTQYF
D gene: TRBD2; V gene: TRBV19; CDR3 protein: CASTRAANRDYETQYF
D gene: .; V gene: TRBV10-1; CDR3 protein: CASSESEALNTDTQYF
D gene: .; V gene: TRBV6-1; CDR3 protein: CASSEESGTPLHF
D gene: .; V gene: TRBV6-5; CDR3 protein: CASSYSARQYEQYF
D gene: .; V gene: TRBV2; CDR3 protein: CASIEDRLTYEQYF
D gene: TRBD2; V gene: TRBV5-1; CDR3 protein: CASSLGLAGGANVLTF
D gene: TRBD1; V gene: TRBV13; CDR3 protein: CASSVGQGPVSGNTIYF
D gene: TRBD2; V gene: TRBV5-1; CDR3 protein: CASSYLTSGRTDTQYF
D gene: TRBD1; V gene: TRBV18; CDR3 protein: CASSTGGLEKLFF
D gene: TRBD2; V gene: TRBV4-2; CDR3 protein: CASSRPGLQGYEQYF
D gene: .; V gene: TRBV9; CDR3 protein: CASSEAGRGSSAAFDYTF
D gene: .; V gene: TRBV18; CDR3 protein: CASSPLQGRTSTDTQYF
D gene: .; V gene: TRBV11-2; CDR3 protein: CASSLERGTEAFF
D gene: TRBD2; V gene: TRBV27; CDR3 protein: CASSDSGGRPDTQYF
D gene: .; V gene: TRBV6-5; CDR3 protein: CASSYSTQGGRGEQYF
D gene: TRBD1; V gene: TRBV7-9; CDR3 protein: CASSPGTGQYEQYF
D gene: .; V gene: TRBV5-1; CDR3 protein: CASSPGSAGYGYTF
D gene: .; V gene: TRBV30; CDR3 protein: CAWSVGTFNEQFF
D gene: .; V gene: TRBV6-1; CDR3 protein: CASSLTTGHNQPQHF
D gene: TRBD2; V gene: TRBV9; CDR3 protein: CASSVAVSGGAYEQYF
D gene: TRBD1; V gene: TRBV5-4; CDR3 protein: CASSQVGGSAASGYTF
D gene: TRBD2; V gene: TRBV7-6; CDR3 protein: CASSPLAGRTDTQYF
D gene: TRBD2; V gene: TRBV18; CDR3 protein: CASSSPGRVNDEQFF
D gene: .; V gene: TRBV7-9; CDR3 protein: CASSEWASSPYEQYF
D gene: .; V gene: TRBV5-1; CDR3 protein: CASSWAPVRYEQYF
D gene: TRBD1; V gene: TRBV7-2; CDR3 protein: CASSGWTGGLEGYGYTF
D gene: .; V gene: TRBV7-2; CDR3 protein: CASSLSRVGEKLFF
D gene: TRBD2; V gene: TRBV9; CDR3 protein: CASSGHPGTSGGRWETQYF